This TCR beta chain stems from a study of T cell changes during pregnancy in multiple sclerosis. The data were produced by immunoSEQ multiplex PCR, yet TCRdb's version contains in-frame clones alone and is incomplete. Of about 37,000 clones in the sample, roughly nine tenths are singletons; the top ten hold about 0.42%. Trimming removed 3 bases at V and 4 bases at J, with 16 bases between. CDR3 length: 15 amino acids. Germline CDR1 reads LNHDA; CDR2 reads SQIVND (reference sequence). This clone was observed once. V and J are TRBV19 and TRBJ2-7; D gene unclear. This sample comprised CD4+ T cells from peripheral blood mononuclear cells, obtained in the third trimester of pregnancy. The sequence was collected from a female donor in good health, enrolled as a control in a pregnancy study. The CDR3 protein is CASSMQLRSSYEQYF. Here the CDR3 DNA reads TGTGCCAGTAGTATGCAACTCCGGTCTTCTTACGAGCAGTACTTC.